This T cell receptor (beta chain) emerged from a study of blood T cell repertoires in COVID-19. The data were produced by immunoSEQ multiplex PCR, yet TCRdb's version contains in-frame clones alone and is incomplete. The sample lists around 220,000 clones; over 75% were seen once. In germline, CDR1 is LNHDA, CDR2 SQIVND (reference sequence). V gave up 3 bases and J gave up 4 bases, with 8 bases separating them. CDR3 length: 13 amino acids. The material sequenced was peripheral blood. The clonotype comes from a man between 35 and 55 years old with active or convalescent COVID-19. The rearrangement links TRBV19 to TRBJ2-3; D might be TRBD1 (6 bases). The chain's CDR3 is CASSMRQADTQYF. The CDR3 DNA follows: TGTGCCAGTAGTATGCGACAGGCAGATACGCAGTATTTT.